This T cell receptor (beta chain) was captured in a study of regulatory T cells in long-lasting Graves disease. There are 16 residues in the CDR3. Germline loops: CDR1 SGHAT, CDR2 FQNNGV. Trimming pared 5 bases from V and 3 bases from J, leaving 19 bases between. The time point is: newly diagnosed GD, antithyroid drugs for less than 3 months. The authors made the TCR library using RNA they extracted from PBMCs. Arm-PCR of CDR3 regions and iRepertoire HTBI primers were used to build TCR beta libraries. Using its own MiXCR run on the multiplex PCR reads, TCRdb lists one record per CDR3 protein. The sample shows 500,000 to 700,000 distinct CDR3 sequences, approximately 15% of them seen only once. These data also formed part of another study, on T cells in Graves' hyperthyroidism and ophthalmopathy.

The clonotype was recovered from a woman in her 30s with Graves disease. The V and J genes are TRBV11-2 and TRBJ1-2, with no clear D. The source material was peripheral blood mononuclear cells (PBMCs), sampled at new diagnosis, from a patient treated with antithyroid drugs. CDR3: CASSSPRARFHYGYTF. The CDR3 DNA is TGTGCCAGCAGCAGTCCCCGGGCCCGATTTCACTATGGCTACACCTTC.